This T cell receptor beta chain stems from a study of OX40 agonist ivuxolimab in advanced cancers. The CDR3 extends over 15 amino acids. Germline V gene lookup returns CDR1 SGHNT and CDR2 YENEEA. Trimming left V 1 base short and J 4 bases short, with 11 bases between. Repertoires were generated with immunoSEQ multiplex PCR, while TCRdb's copy carries only in-frame clones and drops some. This sample carries about 60,000 clones, 84% of them seen once, and the ten largest clones take 0.5% to 0.7%. The source is an adult with an advanced solid tumor such as melanoma, head and neck, liver or kidney cancer. Sequencing used CD4+ or CD8+ T cells sorted from blood, obtained in a trial of the OX40 agonist ivuxolimab. The chain joins TRBV11-3 to TRBJ1-3, with a possible D match to TRBD1 (6 bases). CDR3 region: CASSLGGAGGNTIYF. For the CDR3, the DNA is TGTGCCAGCAGCTTAGGGGGGGCCGGAGGAAACACCATATATTTT.